Below are 21 T cell receptor beta chains sequenced from a single sample in a study of regulatory dendritic cells for organ transplantation. Data came from immunoSEQ multiplex PCR; TCRdb stores just in-frame clones and leaves some out. The sample has over 25,000 clones; 82% are singletons. Material for sequencing was naive CD4+ T cells from blood. As to subset: CD45RA+ naive T cells. These receptors originate from a human donor in good health.

The chain joins TRBV7-2 to TRBJ1-1; D is unresolved. V was pared by 7 bases and J by 8 bases, with 20 bases between. Germline assignment: CDR1 SGHTA and CDR2 FQGNSA. The CDR3 is 14 amino acids. CDR3 sequence reads: CASTPRMNPVEAFF. CDR3 bases: TGTGCCAGCACCCCCCGTATGAACCCGGTCGAAGCTTTCTTT. The variable domain in full, with the rest retrieved from reference TRBV7-2 and TRBJ1-1, is GAGVSQSPSNKVTEKGKDVELRCDPISGHTALYWYRQSLGQGLEFLIYFQGNSAPDKSGLPSDRFSAERTGGSVSTLTIQRTQQEDSAVYLCASTPRMNPVEAFFGQGTRLTVV.

This rearrangement joins TRBV7-2 to TRBJ2-2; TRBD2 matches 14 bases. CDR1 and CDR2 from the germline V gene are SGHTA and FQGNSA. Trimming at V came to 5 bases and at J to 6 bases, leaving 11 bases not matched to a gene. The CDR3 has 18 residues. The CDR3 protein is CASSPQTSGGAGAGELFF. In nucleotides, the CDR3 is TGTGCCAGCAGCCCCCAGACTAGCGGGGGGGCCGGGGCCGGGGAGCTGTTTTTT.

This sequence joins TRBV19 and TRBJ2-3, with TRBD2 matching 7 bases. Germline loops: CDR1 LNHDA, CDR2 SQIVND (reference sequence). The trim removed 3 bases at V and 2 bases at J, leaving 8 bases unmatched. CDR3 length: 16 amino acids. CDR3 bases: TGTGCCAGTAGTATGGGGGGTAGCGGGCCCACAGATACGCAGTATTTT. It yields the protein CASSMGGSGPTDTQYF.

The V and J genes are TRBV2 and TRBJ2-1, with 8 bases identical to TRBD2. The V gene's germline CDR1 is SNHLY and CDR2 FYNNEI. The V and J ends lost 8 bases and 10 bases, in that order; junction bases with no gene match: 16. The CDR3 totals 15 residues. The CDR3 sequence: CASSLEVAGPLEQFF. CDR3 coding DNA: TGTGCCAGCTCCCTGGAGGTAGCGGGGCCTCTGGAGCAGTTCTTC.

This chain joins TRBV5-4 and TRBJ2-7; the match to TRBD2 covers 9 bases. The germline gives CDR1 SGHNT, CDR2 YYREEE (reference sequence). CDR3 length: 14 residues. J gave up 0 bases and V 3 bases, and 1 base lay outside the gene matches. The CDR3 spells CASSSSGTSYEQYF. In nucleotides, the CDR3 is TGTGCCAGCAGCTCTAGCGGGACCTCCTACGAGCAGTACTTC.

The chain carries TRBV9 and TRBJ2-2, with 15 bases aligning to TRBD2. There are 16 residues in the CDR3. Germline assignment: CDR1 SGDLS and CDR2 YYNGEE. The J segment lost 6 bases and the V segment lost 7 bases, leaving 7 bases of the junction unmatched. DNA of the CDR3: TGTGCCAGCGGACTAGCGGGGGGGAGACGGTCCGGGGAGCTGTTTTTT. This sequence encodes CASGLAGGRRSGELFF. Supplemented by reference TRBV9 and TRBJ2-2, the full variable domain reads DSGVTQTPKHLITATGQRVTLRCSPRSGDLSVYWYQQSLDQGLQFLIQYYNGEERAKGNILERFSAQQFPDLHSELNLSSLELGDSALYFCASGLAGGRRSGELFFGEGSRLTVL.

This chain joins TRBV6-6 and TRBJ2-2; TRBD2 might be the D (5 bases). Germline values: CDR1 MNHNY, CDR2 SVGAGI (reference sequence). Between the trimmed V and J ends, which lost 6 bases and 2 bases, there was a span of 13 bases. CDR3 length equals 15 residues. This chain's CDR3 is CASRSGLTNTGELFF. CDR3 DNA: TGTGCCAGCAGATCCGGACTGACCAACACCGGGGAGCTGTTTTTT.

This sequence joins TRBV6-5 and TRBJ2-7; 7 bases line up with TRBD2. This CDR3 region has 13 residues. Germline values: CDR1 MNHEY, CDR2 SVGAGI. V was clipped by 8 bases and J by 5 bases; unmatched bases: 9. The CDR3 sequence: CASVGPGRDEQYF. The CDR3 coding sequence is TGTGCCAGCGTAGGTCCAGGGAGGGACGAGCAGTACTTC.

This clone occurred a few times. The chain has TRBV5-1 and TRBJ2-7; 7 nucleotides align to TRBD1. Per the germline V gene, CDR1 is SGHRS and CDR2 is YFSETQ. The CDR3 loop spans 13 amino acids. The ends lost 6 bases at V and 0 bases at J; junction bases unmatched: 3. CDR3 sequence (DNA): TGCGCCAGCAAGGGACAGAACTCCTACGAGCAGTACTTC. Translation: CASKGQNSYEQYF.

This rearrangement joins TRBV9 to TRBJ2-7, with 10 bases that match TRBD1. CDR3 length: 15 amino acids. Germline assignment: CDR1 SGDLS and CDR2 YYNGEE. V trimming: 4 bases; J trimming: 2 bases; junction bases outside the gene matches: 6. The CDR3 coding sequence is TGTGCCAGCAGCATCACGACAGGGGGCCCCTACGAGCAGTACTTC. Translation: CASSITTGGPYEQYF.

V gene TRBV7-8 combines with J gene TRBJ2-3, with D perhaps TRBD1 (6 bases). This CDR3 region has 16 residues. The germline V and J ends were trimmed by 5 bases and 3 bases, with 18 bases remaining between them. CDR1 is SGHVS and CDR2 is FQNEAQ in the germline V gene. The CDR3 here is CASSTAGTKGTDTQYF. The CDR3 nucleotides are TGTGCCAGCAGCACGGCCGGGACAAAGGGGACAGATACGCAGTATTTT. The full variable domain, in which reference TRBV7-8 and TRBJ2-3 provide the parts outside the CDR3, is GAGVSQSPRYKVAKRGQDVALRCDPISGHVSLFWYQQALGQGPEFLTYFQNEAQLDKSGLPSDRFFAERPEGSVSTLKIQRTQQEDSAVYLCASSTAGTKGTDTQYFGPGTRLTVL.

This clone was seen more than once but under ten times. The V call is TRBV2, the J call TRBJ1-2, with 8 bases aligning to TRBD1. CDR3 length equals 13 residues. The germline V gene has CDR1 SNHLY and CDR2 FYNNEI. V gave up 5 bases and J gave up 8 bases; unmatched junction bases: 7. The DNA of the CDR3 is TGTGCCAGCAGTCAGGGGGCGCCGGAAGGCTACACCTTC. This gives the protein CASSQGAPEGYTF.

V gene TRBV11-2 combines with J gene TRBJ1-1; no reliable D call. V was cut by 0 bases and J by 2 bases, with 10 bases left in between. CDR1 and CDR2 from the germline V gene are SGHAT and FQNNGV. The CDR3 runs to 15 residues. The DNA for the CDR3 is TGTGCCAGCAGCTTAGATACCCCCTATAACACTGAAGCTTTCTTT. Its protein is CASSLDTPYNTEAFF.

The chain recombines TRBV6-1 with TRBJ2-3; D gene uncertain. V lost 3 bases and J 6 bases, leaving 13 bases between the germline ends. Germline loops: CDR1 MNHNS, CDR2 SASEGT. CDR3 length equals 14 residues. Here the CDR3 DNA reads TGTGCCAGCAGTGACGACTCACGCCTGGATACGCAGTATTTT. It yields the protein CASSDDSRLDTQYF.

This chain joins TRBV5-1 and TRBJ1-1; D uncertain. The V and J ends lost 7 bases and 5 bases respectively, with 21 bases between them. The germline V gene encodes CDR1 SGHRS and CDR2 YFSETQ. This CDR3 spans 15 amino acids. The CDR3 sequence is CASGPFSPRGTEAFF. In DNA, the CDR3 is TGCGCCAGCGGACCTTTTTCCCCCCGGGGTACTGAAGCTTTCTTT.

For the CDR3, the DNA is TGTGCCAGCAGTGTGGGACAGACATCAACTGGGGCCAACGTCCTGACTTTC. Encoded protein: CASSVGQTSTGANVLTF. The genes are TRBV2 and TRBJ2-6, with 7 bases fitting TRBD1. Germline trimming cut 4 bases from V and 2 bases from J; bases unmatched to any gene: 8. This CDR3 has 17 residues. The V gene's germline CDR1 is SNHLY and CDR2 FYNNEI.

The chain joins TRBV5-1 to TRBJ2-1; 7 nucleotides line up with TRBD2. The germline gives CDR1 SGHRS, CDR2 YFSETQ. The V segment lost 2 bases and the J segment 10 bases; nucleotides outside the gene matches: 6. The CDR3 is 13 amino acids. CDR3 residues: CASSLSPRGEQFF. The CDR3, as DNA: TGCGCCAGCAGCTTAAGTCCGCGGGGGGAGCAGTTCTTC.

V gene TRBV7-6 combines with J gene TRBJ2-7; 10 bases fit TRBD1. Unmatched junction bases numbered 10, after V lost 1 base and J lost 10 bases. The germline V gene has CDR1 SGHVS and CDR2 FNYEAQ. The CDR3 has 15 residues. CDR3 region: CASSLEGTGDREQYF. CDR3 sequence (DNA): TGTGCCAGCAGCTTAGAAGGGACAGGGGATCGGGAACAGTACTTC.

This chain joins TRBV6-6 and TRBJ2-2, with 8 bases aligning to TRBD2. CDR1 is MNHNY and CDR2 is SVGAGI in the germline V gene (reference sequence). The CDR3 is 14 residues long. Unmatched junction bases numbered 5, after V lost 6 bases and J lost 5 bases. In DNA form, the CDR3 reads TGTGCCAGCAGCGGGACTAGTTGGACCGGGGAGCTGTTTTTT. Residues: CASSGTSWTGELFF.

The J gene is TRBJ1-1, the V gene TRBV7-2; TRBD1 agrees at 10 bases. Germline V gene sequence: CDR1 SGHTA, CDR2 FQGNSA. The CDR3 spans 18 residues. V was pared by 5 bases and J by 0 bases, with 12 bases of the junction left unmatched. The CDR3 DNA reads TGTGCCAGCAGCCTCCCCACGGACAGGGGGTCCGTGAACACTGAAGCTTTCTTT. Protein sequence: CASSLPTDRGSVNTEAFF.

This chain connects TRBV7-3 to TRBJ1-1; a possible D gene is TRBD1 (6 bases). The germline CDR1 and CDR2 sequences are SGHTA and FQGTGA. With 4 bases removed from V and 1 base from J, the gap between germline ends came to 7 bases. This CDR3 spans 13 amino acids. The CDR3: CASSSQGNTEAFF. The CDR3 region has the DNA TGTGCCAGCAGCTCACAGGGGAACACTGAAGCTTTCTTT.